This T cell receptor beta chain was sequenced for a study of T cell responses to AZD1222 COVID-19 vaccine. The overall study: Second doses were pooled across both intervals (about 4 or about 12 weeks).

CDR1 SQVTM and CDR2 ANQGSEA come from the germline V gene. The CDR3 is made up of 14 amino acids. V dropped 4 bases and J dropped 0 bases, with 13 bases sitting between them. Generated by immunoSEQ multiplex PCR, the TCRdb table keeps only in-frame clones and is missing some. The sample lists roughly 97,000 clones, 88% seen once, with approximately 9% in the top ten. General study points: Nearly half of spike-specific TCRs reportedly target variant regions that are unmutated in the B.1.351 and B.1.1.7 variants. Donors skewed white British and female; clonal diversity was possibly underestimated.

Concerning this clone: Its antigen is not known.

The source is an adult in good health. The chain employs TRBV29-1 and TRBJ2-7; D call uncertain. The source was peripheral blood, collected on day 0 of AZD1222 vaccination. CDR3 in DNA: TGCAGCGTTGTAGTACAGATTCTCTCCTACGAGCAGTACTTC. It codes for CSVVVQILSYEQYF.